This T cell receptor (beta chain) was observed in a study of cytomegalovirus exposure and HLA in healthy donors. PCR amplification relied on 60 Vbeta primers (plus 13 Jbeta primers). This table comes from immunoSEQ multiplex PCR, and its TCRdb copy is limited to in-frame clones, with some not included. The sample holds about 190,000 clones, over 70% seen once. The germline V and J ends were trimmed by 5 bases and 7 bases, with 14 bases remaining between them. Looked up from germline, CDR1 is SEHNR and CDR2 is FQNEAQ (reference sequence). The CDR3 is 14 amino acids. The V and J genes are TRBV7-9 and TRBJ2-2; D is unresolved. The source of this sequence is a woman in her late teens or twenties in good health and CMV-seronegative. Source material: PBMCs. The CDR3 sequence is CASSQSSEIGELFF. DNA for the CDR3: TGTGCCAGCAGCCAGTCTTCGGAGATCGGGGAGCTGTTTTTT.